Listed below are T cell receptor beta chains from one sample, sequenced in a study of blood T cells in healthy people across ages. MiXCR was run by TCRdb on the 5' RACE reads, yielding one entry per CDR3 protein. The repertoire holds fewer than 900,000 distinct CDR3 sequences, 36% seen once, with roughly 13% in the top ten. The specimen was blood. All receptors come from a man between 18 and 35 years old in good health. The CDR3 runs from the conserved cysteine through the conserved F or W. The D gene is left open where the match is weak. The size field is filled for only some rows; it gives once, few, many or a size class.

V gene,D gene,clone size,J gene,CDR3 DNA,CDR3 protein
TRBV4-1,NA,few,TRBJ1-5,TGCGCCAGCAGCCAAGTCCCTGGAGACAATCAGCCCCAGCATTTT,CASSQVPGDNQPQHF
TRBV21-1,NA,NA,TRBJ1-1,TGTGCCAGCAGGACCACAGCGAACACTGAAGCTTTCTTT,CASRTTANTEAFF
TRBV6-2/TRBV6-3,TRBD1,NA,TRBJ2-2,TGTGCCAGCAGCAAGGACAGGGGAGGGACCGGGGAGCTGTTTTTT,CASSKDRGGTGELFF
TRBV20-1,NA,NA,TRBJ2-7,TGCAGTGCTAGATCTTCCCTAGGCTACGAGCAGTACTTC,CSARSSLGYEQYF
TRBV7-2,TRBD2,few,TRBJ2-3,TGTGCCAGCAGCTTAGAGGCTAGCGGGGGGGCCGCAGATACGCAGTATTTT,CASSLEASGGAADTQYF
TRBV27,NA,few,TRBJ2-6,TGTGCCAGCAGTTTAAGGGGGTACCGGGAAATCCACCTCTCTGGGGCCAACGTCCTGACTTTC,CASSLRGYREIHLSGANVLTF
TRBV4-3,NA,few,TRBJ2-7,TGCGCCAGCAGCCAAGACCCAGGGTTCTACGAGCAGTACTTC,CASSQDPGFYEQYF
TRBV9,NA,few,TRBJ2-1,TGTGCCAGCAGCGAGCCCCTGGAGGGCGGCTCCTACAATGAGCAGTTCTTC,CASSEPLEGGSYNEQFF
TRBV12-3/TRBV12-4,NA,many,TRBJ1-2,TGTGCCAGCAGTTTAACAGAAAACTATGGCTACACCTTC,CASSLTENYGYTF
TRBV12-3/TRBV12-4,TRBD1,few,TRBJ1-5,TGTGCCAGCAGCTGGGGACAGCTTAATCAGCCCCAGCATTTT,CASSWGQLNQPQHF
TRBV12-3/TRBV12-4,NA,few,TRBJ2-7,TGTGCCAGCTCTGGAGCGAGCTACAATGAGCAGTACTTC,CASSGASYNEQYF
TRBV27,TRBD1,few,TRBJ1-6,TGTGCCAGCAGTTTGGGACAGCGTAATTCACCCCCCCACTTT,CASSLGQRNSPPHF
TRBV5-1,NA,once,TRBJ2-3,TGCGCCAGCAGCTTGTTGGGGCAAACCCCCACAGATACGCAGTATTTT,CASSLLGQTPTDTQYF
TRBV20-1,TRBD2,NA,TRBJ2-1,TGCAGTGCTAGAGATTTAGCGGGGGGACCCGGGGGGCAGTTCTTC,CSARDLAGGPGGQFF
TRBV7-2,NA,few,TRBJ1-1,TGTGCCAGCAGCCCCACACCTTGGTCTGAAGCTTTCTTT,CASSPTPWSEAFF
TRBV3-1,TRBD2,NA,TRBJ2-3,TGTGCCAGCAGCCTCCTTAGCGGGGGTAACACAGATACGCAGTATTTT,CASSLLSGGNTDTQYF
TRBV6-1,TRBD1,NA,TRBJ1-5,TGTGCCAGCAGTGAAGGACAGGGTTATCAGCCCCAGCATTTT,CASSEGQGYQPQHF
TRBV6-6,TRBD1,NA,TRBJ2-7,TGTGCCAGCAGTTACTCGGGGCAGGGGGCGAACCACGAGCAGTACTTC,CASSYSGQGANHEQYF
TRBV2,NA,few,TRBJ1-4,TGTGCCAGCAGAGGTGAATCAGGGGAAAAACTGTTTTTT,CASRGESGEKLFF
TRBV4-2,NA,NA,TRBJ2-1,TGTGCCAGCAGCCAAGATATCGGGGGTGAGCAGTTCTTC,CASSQDIGGEQFF
TRBV7-9,NA,NA,TRBJ1-2,TGTGCCAGCAGCGAACGACGGAGCAACTATGGCTACACCTTC,CASSERRSNYGYTF
TRBV27,TRBD1,many,TRBJ2-7,TGTGCCAGCAGTCCGCGACAGGGCTACGAGCAGTACTTC,CASSPRQGYEQYF
TRBV27,NA,once,TRBJ1-2,TGTGCCAGCAGTGTGAGGGGGACTAACGGCTACACCTTC,CASSVRGTNGYTF
TRBV28,TRBD1,NA,TRBJ1-1,TGTGCCAGCAGCCGACCGACAGGGTCCCTGAACACTGAAGCTTTCTTT,CASSRPTGSLNTEAFF
TRBV18,TRBD2,few,TRBJ2-1,TGTGCCAGCTCACCACCGGGACTAGCAGAGAACAATGAGCAGTTCTTC,CASSPPGLAENNEQFF
TRBV10-3,NA,few,TRBJ2-1,TGTGCCATCAGTGAGTCGGTGGCTCAGCAGTTCTTC,CAISESVAQQFF
TRBV6-6,TRBD2,many,TRBJ2-3,TGTGCCAGCAGCTCGACTAGCACGGTGACAGATACGCAGTATTTT,CASSSTSTVTDTQYF
TRBV6-1,NA,few,TRBJ2-7,TGTGCCAGCAGTCGGGACGTAATAGACTACAGCTCCTACAATGAGCAGTACTTC,CASSRDVIDYSSYNEQYF
TRBV5-1,NA,NA,TRBJ2-1,TGCGCCAGCAGCTTGGACCCTACAGGGAAGGTGCAGTTCTTC,CASSLDPTGKVQFF
TRBV7-9,NA,NA,TRBJ2-5,TGTGCCAGCAGCTCGGCACGTCAAGAGACCCAGTACTTC,CASSSARQETQYF
TRBV9,NA,few,TRBJ1-2,TGTGCCAGCAGCGGGTACAGGGATTATGGCTACACCTTC,CASSGYRDYGYTF
TRBV6-1,NA,few,TRBJ2-7,TGTGCCAGCAGCCCACAGGGAGGTGACGAGCAGTACTTC,CASSPQGGDEQYF
TRBV7-2,TRBD2,few,TRBJ2-5,TGTGCCCGCCACTCATCTAGCGGGGGACGGGAGACCCAGTACTTC,CARHSSSGGRETQYF
TRBV6-1,NA,many,TRBJ2-5,TGTGCCAGCAGTAACGTCATTGGGGAGACCCAGTACTTC,CASSNVIGETQYF
TRBV7-2,NA,NA,TRBJ2-3,TGTGCCAGCAGCTTAGTCTGGGCCACGAGCACAGATACGCAGTATTTT,CASSLVWATSTDTQYF
TRBV4-1,NA,NA,TRBJ2-3,TGCGCCAGCAGCCAAGAGTCGGGGTACGGAACAGATACGCAGTATTTT,CASSQESGYGTDTQYF
TRBV20-1,NA,NA,TRBJ1-4,TGCAGTGCTAGGACAAAAGGGGAGGGGACTTGGGAAAAACTGTTTTTT,CSARTKGEGTWEKLFF
TRBV3-1,TRBD1,NA,TRBJ2-1,TGTGCCAGCAGCCCGGGACAGGGGACCGTTTATGAGCAGTTCTTC,CASSPGQGTVYEQFF
TRBV7-9,NA,NA,TRBJ1-6,TGTGCCAGCAGCCACAGGGAAACACCCCTCCACTTT,CASSHRETPLHF
TRBV6-2/TRBV6-3,TRBD2,NA,TRBJ2-7,TGTGCCAGCAGTTGGACGGCGGGGGGGCCCTACAATGAGCAGTACTTC,CASSWTAGGPYNEQYF
TRBV20-1,NA,NA,TRBJ2-7,TGCAGTGCCTGGGACTCCTCCTACGAGCAGTACTTC,CSAWDSSYEQYF
TRBV11-1,NA,once,TRBJ2-1,TGTGCCAGCAGCCTCCCGAGGACGGGCCGGACCCAGTTCTTC,CASSLPRTGRTQFF
TRBV27,NA,many,TRBJ2-7,TGTGCCAGCAGCTCCAACCTCTACGAGCAGTACTTC,CASSSNLYEQYF
TRBV4-2,NA,NA,TRBJ2-1,TGTGCCAGCAGCCAAGGGGAGGGGGGGTTCAATGAGCAGTTCTTC,CASSQGEGGFNEQFF
TRBV10-3,TRBD2,NA,TRBJ2-3,TGTGCCATCAGTCGGACTAGCGGGGTTGGAGATACGCAGTATTTT,CAISRTSGVGDTQYF
TRBV7-3,NA,NA,TRBJ2-7,TGTGCCAGCAGCCCTCGACAGGACAGCTACGGGCAGTACTTC,CASSPRQDSYGQYF
TRBV7-9,TRBD1,few,TRBJ1-1,TGTGCCAGCAGCCCAAAGACAGGGGAGAACACTGAAGCTTTCTTT,CASSPKTGENTEAFF
TRBV29-1,NA,few,TRBJ1-1,TGCAGCGTCACAGGACTCCTCAACACTGAAGCTTTCTTT,CSVTGLLNTEAFF
TRBV6-6,NA,NA,TRBJ2-6,TGTGCCAGCAATCAGGGCAACCCTGGGGCCAACGTCCTGACTTTC,CASNQGNPGANVLTF
TRBV2,TRBD2,NA,TRBJ2-7,TGTGCCAGCAGTGATTCGATGGCGGGGGGGAGCTCCTACAATGAGCAGTACTTC,CASSDSMAGGSSYNEQYF
TRBV20-1,NA,NA,TRBJ1-6,TGCAGTGCTAAGAAATCCTATAATTCACCCCTCCACTTT,CSAKKSYNSPLHF